Listed here are 16 T cell receptor beta chains from one sample, sequenced in a study of cytomegalovirus exposure and HLA in healthy donors. With 60 Vbeta and 13 Jbeta primers, the PCR was carried out. Assay used: immunoSEQ multiplex PCR; TCRdb lists only in-frame clones, some missing. The sample holds about 170,000 clones, about 85% seen once. The sample consisted of PBMCs. Receptor source: a man aged 18-30 years in good health and CMV-seropositive.

In the case of this clone: This sample also contains other DNA sequences that code for the same CDR3. The genes are TRBV6-5 and TRBJ1-1; no definite D call. The germline V gene has CDR1 MNHEY and CDR2 SVGAGI. There are 13 residues in the CDR3. V lost 2 bases to trimming and J lost 0 bases, with 4 bases between them. The CDR3 reads CASSYSLNTEAFF. CDR3 nucleotides: TGTGCCAGCAGTTACAGCCTGAACACTGAAGCTTTCTTT.

This chain links TRBV6-5 with TRBJ1-1; 10 bases agree with TRBD1. CDR3 length equals 14 residues. CDR1 and CDR2 from the germline V gene are MNHEY and SVGAGI. The J segment lost 1 base and the V segment lost 5 bases, leaving 1 base of the junction unmatched. The CDR3 spells CASSDRGPNTEAFF. For the CDR3, the DNA is TGTGCCAGCAGTGACAGGGGGCCGAACACTGAAGCTTTCTTT.

This clone came up a few times. This rearrangement joins TRBV7-2 to TRBJ2-7; TRBD2 matches 12 bases. The CDR3 has 15 residues. Germline CDR1 reads SGHTA; CDR2 reads FQGNSA. Trimming took 1 base from V and 7 from J; bases not matched to a gene: 5. The chain's CDR3 is CASSLGASGGEEQYF. The CDR3 region has the DNA TGTGCCAGCAGCTTAGGAGCTAGCGGGGGGGAAGAGCAGTACTTC.

The rearrangement uses TRBV19 and TRBJ1-3, with D perhaps TRBD1 (6 bases). The CDR3 has 16 residues. Germline CDR1 is LNHDA and CDR2 is SQIVND (reference sequence). The V and J ends lost 8 bases and 0 bases respectively, with 17 bases between them. CDR3 DNA: TGTGCCAGTTCGAGGGGGTGGCCTTCCTCTGGAAACACCATATATTTT. It codes for CASSRGWPSSGNTIYF. Based on the CDR3 plus reference TRBV19 and TRBJ1-3, the full variable domain is DGGITQSPKYLFRKEGQNVTLSCEQNLNHDAMYWYRQDPGQGLRLIYYSQIVNDFQKGDIAEGYSVSREKKESFPLTVTSAQKNPTAFYLCASSRGWPSSGNTIYFGEGSWLTVV.

Details on this clone: Other nucleotide sequences in the sample specify the same CDR3. The chain joins TRBV5-4 to TRBJ1-1; D not resolved. This CDR3 is 13 amino acids long. The germline CDR1 and CDR2 sequences are SGHNT and YYREEE (reference sequence). Trimming pared 1 base from V and 0 bases from J, leaving 4 bases between. This chain's CDR3 is CASSLTVNTEAFF. In DNA form, the CDR3 reads TGTGCCAGCAGCTTGACAGTGAACACTGAAGCTTTCTTT.

A word on this clone: Within the sample, other DNA sequences also encode this same CDR3. The J gene is TRBJ2-2, the V gene TRBV25-1; 8 bases are a match to TRBD2. Trimming took 8 bases from V and 7 from J; bases not matched to a gene: 12. Germline V CDR1 and CDR2: MGHDK, SYGVNS. The length of the CDR3 is 15 residues. In DNA, the CDR3 is TGTGCCAGCTCCCAGTGGACGGGGGGGGTCGGGGAGCTGTTTTTT. Encoded protein: CASSQWTGGVGELFF.

The genes are TRBV15 and TRBJ1-1; tentative D call: TRBD1 (6 bases). With 5 bases removed from V and 1 base from J, the gap between germline ends came to 20 bases. The germline CDR1 and CDR2 sequences are LNHNV and YYDKDF (reference sequence). This CDR3 comprises 17 residues. CDR3 residues: CATSGGFWGLGNTEAFF. The CDR3 nucleotides read TGTGCCACCAGCGGAGGGTTTTGGGGGCTTGGGAACACTGAAGCTTTCTTT.

Points on this clone: Compared with germline, one end of the junction differs, possibly owing to a read error. The rearrangement joins TRBV13 to TRBJ2-6; maybe TRBD1 (6 bases). From germline, CDR1 is PRHDT and CDR2 FYEKMQ (reference sequence). The CDR3 length is 19 residues. The CDR3 spells CASSLGHTGLSSGANGLTF. Written as DNA, the CDR3 is TGTGCCAGCAGCTTAGGCCATACAGGGCTAAGCTCTGGGGCCAACGGCCTGACTTTC.

The chain is built from TRBV6-5 and TRBJ2-7; 8 bases agree with TRBD1. The CDR3 is made up of 14 amino acids. The J segment lost 1 base and the V segment lost 6 bases, leaving 5 bases of the junction unmatched. CDR1 is MNHEY and CDR2 is SVGAGI in the germline V gene. CDR3 region: CASRAGQGSYEQYF. In nucleotides, the CDR3 is TGTGCCAGCAGGGCTGGACAGGGTTCCTACGAGCAGTACTTC.

The V call is TRBV6-1, the J call TRBJ2-3; 8 nucleotides align to TRBD1. Germline-derived CDR1 and CDR2 are MNHNS and SASEGT. CDR3 length: 15 amino acids. The V gene end was trimmed by 3 bases and the J gene end by 1 base; junction bases not matched to a gene: 3. The CDR3 DNA reads as TGTGCCAGCAGTGAGGACAGGGTGCGCACAGATACGCAGTATTTT. It yields the protein CASSEDRVRTDTQYF.

Only a few counts were recorded for this clone. The J gene is TRBJ1-2, the V gene TRBV7-2; 8 bases line up with TRBD1. The CDR3 extends over 16 amino acids. CDR1 SGHTA and CDR2 FQGNSA come from the germline V gene. Trimming took 7 bases from V and 2 from J; bases not matched to a gene: 12. CDR3 sequence: CASTPTMDRANYGYTF. The CDR3 nucleotides are TGTGCCAGCACCCCGACCATGGACAGGGCGAACTATGGCTACACCTTC.

V gene TRBV4-1 combines with J gene TRBJ2-5; D gene uncertain. V was cut by 5 bases and J by 2 bases, with 12 bases left in between. Germline loops: CDR1 MGHRA, CDR2 YSYEKL. This CDR3 region has 14 residues. CDR3 sequence: CASSFRPGQETQYF. DNA of the CDR3: TGCGCCAGCAGCTTCCGACCGGGTCAAGAGACCCAGTACTTC.

The chain recombines TRBV27 with TRBJ2-3, with TRBD2 matching 9 bases. The CDR3 length is 15 residues. V lost 3 bases and J lost 2; bases outside the gene matches: 3. CDR1 and CDR2 from the germline V gene are MNHEY and SMNVEV (reference sequence). The CDR3 DNA reads TGTGCCAGCAGTTTGAGACTAGCGGCCACAGATACGCAGTATTTT. As protein: CASSLRLAATDTQYF.

The J gene is TRBJ2-7, the V gene TRBV29-1, with D possibly matching TRBD2 (5 bases). V was clipped by 1 base and J by 0 bases, with 13 bases between them. CDR1 is SQVTM, CDR2 ANQGSEA, per germline. The CDR3 spans 15 residues. As DNA, the CDR3 is TGCAGCGTTGAAGTCTGGCGGGTAAACTCCTACGAGCAGTACTTC. It encodes CSVEVWRVNSYEQYF.

The chain couples TRBV2 to TRBJ2-3; TRBD2 agrees at 7 bases. The CDR3 runs 15 residues. Germline-derived CDR1 and CDR2 are SNHLY and FYNNEI. The ends lost 7 bases at V and 6 bases at J; junction bases unmatched: 13. The CDR3 DNA sequence: TGTGCCAGCATGGGGGGGACTTCCCGCAGGGATACGCAGTATTTT. It translates to CASMGGTSRRDTQYF.

V is TRBV9 and J is TRBJ2-1, with a weak D call TRBD2 (6 bases). The CDR3 length is 15 residues. Germline assignment: CDR1 SGDLS and CDR2 YYNGEE. Trimming left V 4 bases short and J 5 bases short, with 16 bases between. The CDR3 region is CASSSFEAGHNEQFF. Here the CDR3 DNA reads TGTGCCAGCAGCTCATTCGAGGCGGGACACAATGAGCAGTTCTTC. Using reference TRBV9 and TRBJ2-1 for the parts outside the CDR3, the full variable domain is DSGVTQTPKHLITATGQRVTLRCSPRSGDLSVYWYQQSLDQGLQFLIQYYNGEERAKGNILERFSAQQFPDLHSELNLSSLELGDSALYFCASSSFEAGHNEQFFGPGTRLTVL.